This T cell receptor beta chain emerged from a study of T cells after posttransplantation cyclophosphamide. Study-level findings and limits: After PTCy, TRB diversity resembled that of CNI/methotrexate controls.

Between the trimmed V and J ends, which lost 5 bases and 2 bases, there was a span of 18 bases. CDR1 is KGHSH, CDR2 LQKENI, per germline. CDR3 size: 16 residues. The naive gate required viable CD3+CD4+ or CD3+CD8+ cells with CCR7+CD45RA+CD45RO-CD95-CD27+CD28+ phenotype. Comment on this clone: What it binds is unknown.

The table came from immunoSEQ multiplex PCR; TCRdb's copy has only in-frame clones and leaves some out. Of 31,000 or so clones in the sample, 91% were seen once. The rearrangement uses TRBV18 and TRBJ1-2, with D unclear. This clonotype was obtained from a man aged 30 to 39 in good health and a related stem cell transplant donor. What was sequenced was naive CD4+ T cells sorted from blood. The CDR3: CASSATQTPGNYGYTF. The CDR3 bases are TGTGCCAGCTCAGCGACCCAAACCCCGGGGAACTATGGCTACACCTTC.